A single sample gave rise to the 27 T cell receptor beta chains below, sequenced in a study of blood T cell repertoires in COVID-19. Sequencing used immunoSEQ multiplex PCR; TCRdb keeps in-frame clones, though not all of them. Of about 310,000 clones in the sample, about 90% were seen once. The sequenced sample consisted of peripheral blood. Receptors originate from a woman aged 25-40 years with COVID-19, enrolled during active disease.

The V call is TRBV19, the J call TRBJ1-2, with 8 bases fitting TRBD1. Unmatched junction bases numbered 7, after V lost 3 bases and J lost 7 bases. The CDR3 spans 14 residues. Germline-derived CDR1 and CDR2 are LNHDA and SQIVND (reference sequence). The CDR3 loop reads CASSIQGAIGGYTF. CDR3 nucleotides: TGTGCCAGTAGTATCCAGGGGGCAATTGGTGGCTACACCTTC.

The chain links TRBV7-9 to TRBJ2-2; weak D call: TRBD1 (5 bases). Per germline, CDR1 SEHNR and CDR2 FQNEAQ (reference sequence). With 2 bases removed from V and 7 bases from J, the gap between germline ends came to 8 bases. The CDR3 runs 13 residues. This CDR3 is CASSLKGNGELFF. The DNA for the CDR3 is TGTGCCAGCAGCTTAAAGGGGAACGGGGAGCTGTTTTTT.

V gene TRBV27 combines with J gene TRBJ2-1; 9 nucleotides agree with TRBD2. The CDR3 consists of 17 residues. Germline V lookup: CDR1 MNHEY, CDR2 SMNVEV (reference sequence). The ends lost 2 bases at V and 1 base at J; junction bases unmatched: 6. The CDR3 here is CASSLALAGLSYNEQFF. DNA of the CDR3: TGTGCCAGCAGTTTAGCTCTAGCGGGACTTTCCTACAATGAGCAGTTCTTC.

This clone has just one count. The DNA of the CDR3 is TGTGCCAGCAGCCCCCGGGACAATGAGCAGTTCTTC. It translates to CASSPRDNEQFF. V usage is TRBV12-3 or TRBV12-4 and J usage is TRBJ2-1, with D hard to call. Trimming removed 6 bases at V and 5 bases at J, with 8 bases between. The CDR3 contains 12 residues.

This chain joins TRBV19 and TRBJ2-2; TRBD1 might be the D (5 bases). V lost 3 bases, J lost 1 base, and 9 bases lay in between. This CDR3 spans 15 amino acids. The V gene's germline CDR1 is LNHDA and CDR2 SQIVND (reference sequence). CDR3 in amino acids: CASSMTALNTGELFF. Written as DNA, the CDR3 is TGTGCCAGTAGTATGACAGCCCTGAACACCGGGGAGCTGTTTTTT.

V is TRBV30 and J is TRBJ2-2; 9 bases map to TRBD2. Germline loops: CDR1 GTSNPN, CDR2 SVGIG (reference sequence). Losses at the gene ends were 7 bases for V and 0 bases for J; bases not matched to a gene: 12. The CDR3 has 17 residues. The CDR3 nucleotides are TGTGCCTCTGACCTCCGACTAGCGGTATCGAACACCGGGGAGCTGTTTTTT. This translates into CASDLRLAVSNTGELFF.

J is TRBJ1-5 and V is TRBV2; D remains unclear. The germline gives CDR1 SNHLY, CDR2 FYNNEI. V was shortened by 5 bases and J by 3 bases, with 14 bases between the two germline ends. The CDR3 length is 15 residues. The CDR3, as DNA: TGTGCCAGCAGTAGGGAGTCACGGGACAATCAGCCCCAGCATTTT. Its protein is CASSRESRDNQPQHF.

The chain couples TRBV7-6 to TRBJ2-7, with D perhaps TRBD1 (5 bases). V was cut by 5 bases and J by 3 bases, with 17 bases left in between. This CDR3 is built from 15 residues. Per germline, CDR1 SGHVS and CDR2 FNYEAQ. The CDR3 DNA follows: TGTGCCAGCAGCCCAGGGCCGACAGTAAGCTACGAGCAGTACTTC. It codes for CASSPGPTVSYEQYF.

The chain carries TRBV18 and TRBJ1-6; 8 bases are shared with TRBD1. This CDR3 is 15 amino acids long. Looked up from germline, CDR1 is KGHSH and CDR2 is LQKENI. The V and J ends lost 3 bases and 6 bases, in that order; junction bases with no gene match: 4. In DNA form, the CDR3 reads TGTGCCAGCTCACCGGGGGACAGGTTTAATTCACCCCTCCACTTT. The encoded protein is CASSPGDRFNSPLHF.

The chain combines TRBV10-3 with TRBJ2-2; 10 bases are a match to TRBD1. The V segment lost 4 bases and the J segment 5 bases; nucleotides outside the gene matches: 7. The CDR3 runs to 16 residues. Germline CDR1 is ENHRY and CDR2 is SYGVKD. This chain's CDR3 is CAISARDRGITGELFF. CDR3 coding DNA: TGTGCCATCAGTGCTAGGGACAGGGGTATTACCGGGGAGCTGTTTTTT.

The gene calls are TRBV6-5 and TRBJ1-3, with 7 bases fitting TRBD1. Trimming removed 6 bases from V and 0 bases from J; junction bases left unmatched: 2. The length of the CDR3 is 14 residues. Germline V gene data show CDR1 as MNHEY and CDR2 as SVGAGI. CDR3 DNA sequence: TGTGCCAGCAGCGGGGACAGCTCTGGAAACACCATATATTTT. As protein: CASSGDSSGNTIYF.

This sequence joins TRBV5-6 and TRBJ2-1; tentatively, D is TRBD2 (5 bases). This CDR3 comprises 14 residues. Germline V gives CDR1 SGHDT, CDR2 YYEEEE. The ends were cut back, 4 bases at V and 7 bases at J, with 15 bases in the middle. The CDR3 sequence is CASSPEVRSNEQFF. The CDR3 DNA sequence: TGTGCCAGCAGCCCGGAGGTGCGGTCAAATGAGCAGTTCTTC.

CDR3 sequence: CASSLGQRAEAFF. DNA for the CDR3: TGTGCCAGCAGCCTGGGACAGCGGGCTGAAGCTTTCTTT. The gene calls are TRBV5-6 and TRBJ1-1; TRBD1 aligns across 7 bases. CDR3 length: 13 amino acids. Germline trimming cut 4 bases from V and 6 bases from J; bases unmatched to any gene: 6. Germline V CDR1 and CDR2: SGHDT, YYEEEE.

The rearrangement uses TRBV5-5 and TRBJ1-1, with D unresolved. The CDR3 spans 12 residues. With 2 bases removed from V and 8 bases from J, the gap between germline ends came to 10 bases. Germline CDR1 and CDR2: SGHKS and YYEKEE (reference sequence). CDR3 loop: CASSLVGLEAFF. For the CDR3, the DNA is TGTGCCAGCAGCTTAGTGGGCCTGGAAGCTTTCTTT.

This chain links TRBV29-1 with TRBJ1-2; TRBD1 matches at 8 bases. The CDR3 length is 13 residues. With V trimmed by 7 bases and J by 0 bases, 4 bases remained unmatched. Germline lookup yields CDR1 SQVTM and CDR2 ANQGSEA. Here the CDR3 reads CSARTGTNYGYTF. The DNA of the CDR3 is TGCAGCGCCAGGACAGGGACTAACTATGGCTACACCTTC.

The J gene is TRBJ2-2, the V gene TRBV27; 9 nucleotides match TRBD1. With V trimmed by 4 bases and J by 5 bases, 2 bases remained unmatched. Germline V gene sequence: CDR1 MNHEY, CDR2 SMNVEV (reference sequence). The CDR3 length is 14 residues. This CDR3 is CASSWGQGTGELFF. In DNA, the CDR3 is TGTGCCAGCAGTTGGGGACAGGGTACCGGGGAGCTGTTTTTT.

The V call is TRBV19, the J call TRBJ1-6; D possibly corresponds to TRBD1 (6 bases). From germline, CDR1 is LNHDA and CDR2 SQIVND (reference sequence). The CDR3 loop spans 14 amino acids. The V and J ends lost 7 bases and 7 bases respectively, with 14 bases between them. CDR3 amino acids: CASNFGQSNSPLHF. DNA for the CDR3: TGTGCCAGTAATTTCGGACAGTCGAATTCACCCCTCCACTTT. The whole variable domain, remainder taken from reference TRBV19 and TRBJ1-6, is DGGITQSPKYLFRKEGQNVTLSCEQNLNHDAMYWYRQDPGQGLRLIYYSQIVNDFQKGDIAEGYSVSREKKESFPLTVTSAQKNPTAFYLCASNFGQSNSPLHFGNGTRLTVT.

This clone was observed once. This chain connects TRBV2 to TRBJ2-3, with a possible D match to TRBD2 (6 bases). The CDR3 length is 12 residues. With 10 bases removed from V and 4 bases from J, the gap between germline ends came to 12 bases. Looked up from germline, CDR1 is SNHLY and CDR2 is FYNNEI. The CDR3, as DNA: TGTGCCACGAAAGGGGAGGCAGATACGCAGTATTTT. The encoded protein is CATKGEADTQYF.

The chain carries TRBV29-1 and TRBJ2-1, with D perhaps TRBD1 (6 bases). The V gene lost 7 bases and the J gene lost 6 bases, with 10 bases spanning the gap. This CDR3 has 11 amino acids. The germline CDR1 and CDR2 sequences are SQVTM and ANQGSEA. As DNA, the CDR3 is TGCAGCGCTGGACAGTTCAATGAGCAGTTCTTC. It is translated as CSAGQFNEQFF.

Comment on this clone: The same CDR3 also results from other DNA sequences found in this sample. The CDR3 coding sequence is TGTGCCATCAGTGGAGGGGGGGGCACTGAAGCTTTCTTT. Protein product: CAISGGGGTEAFF. The chain carries TRBV10-3 and TRBJ1-1; tentative D call: TRBD1 (6 bases). The CDR3 has 13 amino acids. CDR1 is ENHRY, CDR2 SYGVKD, per germline. Deletions cut 4 bases from V and 4 bases from J, with 10 bases between.

V usage is TRBV2 and J usage is TRBJ2-5; perhaps TRBD2 as D (5 bases). This CDR3 has 14 amino acids. Per the germline V gene, CDR1 is SNHLY and CDR2 is FYNNEI. V gave up 3 bases and J gave up 5 bases, with 13 bases separating them. The CDR3 DNA follows: TGTGCCAGCAGTGACCCCGGGGTCCACGAGACCCAGTACTTC. It is translated as CASSDPGVHETQYF.

Turning to this clone: The sample carries other DNA sequences with the same CDR3. J is TRBJ2-1 and V is TRBV18, with 13 bases that match TRBD2. The CDR3 sequence is 17 residues long. Germline loops: CDR1 KGHSH, CDR2 LQKENI. J gave up 1 base and V 3 bases, and 3 bases lay outside the gene matches. The CDR3 coding sequence is TGTGCCAGCTCACCCCGGACTAGCGGGAGTTCCTACAATGAGCAGTTCTTC. Its translation is CASSPRTSGSSYNEQFF.

Comments on this clone: At the DNA level, this CDR3 is encoded by other sequences in the same sample as well. The gene calls are TRBV7-9 and TRBJ2-3, with 10 bases identical to TRBD2. V was pared by 5 bases and J by 0 bases, with 2 bases of the junction left unmatched. The CDR3 has 15 amino acids. CDR1 and CDR2 from the germline V gene are SEHNR and FQNEAQ (reference sequence). CDR3 coding DNA: TGTGCCAGCAGCCGGACTAGCGGTAGCACAGATACGCAGTATTTT. Translated: CASSRTSGSTDTQYF.

In its sample, this clone was seen once. The genes are TRBV5-5 and TRBJ1-1, with D possibly matching TRBD1 (6 bases). CDR1 and CDR2 from the germline V gene are SGHKS and YYEKEE (reference sequence). The V end was cut by 4 bases, the J end by 1 base, with 11 bases between. The CDR3 spans 14 residues. The CDR3 DNA follows: TGTGCCAGCAGCGTCTACAGGGAGAACACTGAAGCTTTCTTT. Its translation is CASSVYRENTEAFF.

The chain joins TRBV7-9 to TRBJ1-4; D remains ambiguous. This CDR3 spans 16 amino acids. Trimming took off 1 base at V and 7 bases at J, with 16 bases between the two ends. The germline V gene encodes CDR1 SEHNR and CDR2 FQNEAQ (reference sequence). The CDR3: CASSLGPITSSEKLFF. The CDR3 DNA reads as TGTGCCAGCAGCTTAGGCCCCATCACCTCTAGTGAAAAACTGTTTTTT.

The chain uses TRBV7-2 and TRBJ1-2; no definite D call. Germline lookup yields CDR1 SGHTA and CDR2 FQGNSA. Deletions cut 2 bases from V and 7 bases from J, with 8 bases between. The length of the CDR3 is 12 residues. In DNA form, the CDR3 reads TGTGCCAGCAGCTTACCCGGGATTGGCTACACCTTC. Protein sequence: CASSLPGIGYTF.

This chain links TRBV6-1 with TRBJ1-6; 8 positions match TRBD1. CDR1 and CDR2 (germline): MNHNS, SASEGT. With V trimmed by 3 bases and J by 7 bases, 5 bases remained unmatched. The CDR3 is 15 residues long. The CDR3: CASSEAGGRNSPLHF. CDR3 coding DNA: TGTGCCAGCAGTGAGGCAGGGGGCAGGAATTCACCCCTCCACTTT.